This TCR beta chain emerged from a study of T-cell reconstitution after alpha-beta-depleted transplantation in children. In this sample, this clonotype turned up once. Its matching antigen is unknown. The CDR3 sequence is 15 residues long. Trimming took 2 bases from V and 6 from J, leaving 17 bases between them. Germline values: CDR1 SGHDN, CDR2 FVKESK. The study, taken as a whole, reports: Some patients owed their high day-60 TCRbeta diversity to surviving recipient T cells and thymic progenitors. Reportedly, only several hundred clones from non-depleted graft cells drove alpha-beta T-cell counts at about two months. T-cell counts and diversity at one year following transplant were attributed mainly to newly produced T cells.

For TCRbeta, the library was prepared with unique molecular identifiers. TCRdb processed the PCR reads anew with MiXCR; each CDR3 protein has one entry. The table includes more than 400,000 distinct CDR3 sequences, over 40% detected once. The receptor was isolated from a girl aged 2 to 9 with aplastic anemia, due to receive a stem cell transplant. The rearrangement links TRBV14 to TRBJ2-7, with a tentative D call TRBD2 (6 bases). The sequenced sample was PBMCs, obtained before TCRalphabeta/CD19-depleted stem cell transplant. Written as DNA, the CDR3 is TGTGCCAGCAGCCAACCGGCTAGGCCGGAGGGCGAGCAGTACTTC. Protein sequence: CASSQPARPEGEQYF. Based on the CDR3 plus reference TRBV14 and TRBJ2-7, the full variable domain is EAGVTQFPSHSVIEKGQTVTLRCDPISGHDNLYWYRRVMGKEIKFLLHFVKESKQDESGMPNNRFLAERTGGTYSTLKVQPAELEDSGVYFCASSQPARPEGEQYFGPGTRLTVT.